Listed here are 27 T cell receptor beta chains from one sample, sequenced in a study of blood T cell repertoires in COVID-19. The data were produced by immunoSEQ multiplex PCR, yet TCRdb's version contains in-frame clones alone and is incomplete. The sample lists about 210,000 clones, about nine tenths occurring once. Sequencing input: peripheral blood. These receptors originate from a man between 65 and 80 years old with acute or convalescent COVID-19.

This rearrangement joins TRBV12-5 to TRBJ1-1; the D gene is possibly TRBD1 (6 bases). The V gene lost 6 bases and the J gene lost 4 bases, with 12 bases spanning the gap. Germline CDR1 LGHNT, CDR2 FRNRAP. The CDR3 runs 13 residues. The CDR3 here is CASGLGGSTEAFF. CDR3 DNA: TGTGCTAGTGGCCTAGGGGGATCCACTGAAGCTTTCTTT.

This chain uses TRBV5-1 with TRBJ1-3, with TRBD1 matching 8 bases. J gave up 2 bases and V 0 bases, and 1 base lay outside the gene matches. Germline CDR1 reads SGHRS; CDR2 reads YFSETQ. This CDR3 has 15 amino acids. The CDR3 protein is CASSLGRGPGNTIYF. CDR3 nucleotides: TGCGCCAGCAGCTTGGGCAGGGGGCCTGGAAACACCATATATTTT.

This clone was counted a few times. The genes are TRBV4-3 and TRBJ2-7; TRBD2 aligns across 13 bases. The CDR3 contains 15 residues. From germline, CDR1 is LGHNA and CDR2 YSLEER. V shed 4 bases and J 4 bases; nucleotides not matched to a gene: 4. The CDR3 sequence: CASSRGLAGVYEQYF. CDR3 nucleotides: TGCGCCAGCAGCCGCGGACTAGCGGGAGTATACGAGCAGTACTTC.

This clone has a single count. The chain carries TRBV19 and TRBJ2-2, with D tentatively TRBD1 (6 bases). The CDR3 runs 15 residues. The V and J ends lost 6 bases and 3 bases respectively, with 14 bases between them. Looked up from germline, CDR1 is LNHDA and CDR2 is SQIVND (reference sequence). CDR3 protein: CASRAGTKYTGELFF. The CDR3 nucleotides are TGTGCCAGTAGGGCCGGGACAAAGTACACCGGGGAGCTGTTTTTT.

For the CDR3, the DNA is TGTGCCAGCAGTGAGACAGGGGCCCGCAGCACCATATATTTT. Translation: CASSETGARSTIYF. The genes are TRBV25-1 and TRBJ1-3; TRBD1 matches at 8 bases. The CDR3 totals 14 residues. Germline loops: CDR1 MGHDK, CDR2 SYGVNS. V lost 3 bases to trimming and J lost 9 bases; unmatched junction nucleotides: 7. The variable domain in full, completed from reference TRBV25-1 and TRBJ1-3, reads EADIYQTPRYLVIGTGKKITLECSQTMGHDKMYWYQQDPGMELHLIHYSYGVNSTEKGDLSSESTVSRIRTEHFPLTLESARPSHTSQYLCASSETGARSTIYFGEGSWLTVV.

The gene calls are TRBV19 and TRBJ1-1; 9 positions match TRBD1. Germline lookup yields CDR1 LNHDA and CDR2 SQIVND (reference sequence). The ends lost 5 bases at V and 3 bases at J; junction bases unmatched: 7. The CDR3 extends over 15 amino acids. CDR3 bases: TGTGCCAGTAGTTCCAACAGGGGGCTTTACACTGAAGCTTTCTTT. The encoded protein is CASSSNRGLYTEAFF. The whole variable domain, remainder taken from reference TRBV19 and TRBJ1-1, is DGGITQSPKYLFRKEGQNVTLSCEQNLNHDAMYWYRQDPGQGLRLIYYSQIVNDFQKGDIAEGYSVSREKKESFPLTVTSAQKNPTAFYLCASSSNRGLYTEAFFGQGTRLTVV.

This clone was observed a handful of times. The chain has TRBV6-5 and TRBJ1-2; 7 nucleotides align to TRBD1. Germline values: CDR1 MNHEY, CDR2 SVGAGI. V lost 7 bases, J lost 4 bases, and 9 bases stayed unmatched. The CDR3 runs to 14 residues. CDR3 loop: CASNKQGGAYGYTF. The CDR3 DNA sequence: TGTGCCAGCAACAAGCAGGGGGGAGCCTATGGCTACACCTTC.

The chain has TRBV4-1 and TRBJ2-4; D unresolved. Germline V gene data show CDR1 as MGHRA and CDR2 as YSYEKL. The CDR3 length is 19 residues. Trimming took 0 bases from V and 0 from J, leaving 18 bases between them. CDR3 protein: CASSQDPPLSSLAKNIQYF. The DNA of the CDR3 is TGCGCCAGCAGCCAAGACCCCCCACTGTCCTCCTTAGCCAAAAACATTCAGTACTTC.

This clone was seen once. This rearrangement joins TRBV7-9 to TRBJ2-1; 9 bases agree with TRBD2. The CDR3 totals 15 residues. Germline CDR1 SEHNR, CDR2 FQNEAQ (reference sequence). Trimming removed 5 bases from V and 10 bases from J; junction bases left unmatched: 12. In nucleotides, the CDR3 is TGTGCCAGCAGCCCCCAAATTTTAGCGGGAGTAGAGCAGTTCTTC. It specifies CASSPQILAGVEQFF. The full variable domain, rest sourced from reference TRBV7-9 and TRBJ2-1, is DTGVSQNPRHKITKRGQNVTFRCDPISEHNRLYWYRQTLGQGPEFLTYFQNEAQLEKSRLLSDRFSAERPKGSFSTLEIQRTEQGDSAMYLCASSPQILAGVEQFFGPGTRLTVL.

Details on this clone: Other DNA sequences within the sample encode an identical CDR3. V gene TRBV19 combines with J gene TRBJ2-3; 7 bases fit TRBD1. After removal of 2 bases from V and 1 base from J, the junction contained 0 bases not matched to a gene. The CDR3 has 14 amino acids. Germline assignment: CDR1 LNHDA and CDR2 SQIVND (reference sequence). CDR3 bases: TGTGCCAGTAGTATAACAGGGGGCACAGATACGCAGTATTTT. It codes for CASSITGGTDTQYF.

The J gene is TRBJ2-3, the V gene TRBV2, with D possibly TRBD2 on 6 matching bases. The CDR3 length is 17 residues. In germline, CDR1 is SNHLY, CDR2 FYNNEI. Between the trimmed V and J ends, which lost 6 bases and 2 bases, there was a span of 21 bases. The chain's CDR3 is CASRSRSRLDLTDTQYF. The CDR3 bases are TGTGCCAGCAGGAGCCGATCACGACTAGACCTCACAGATACGCAGTATTTT.

V and J are TRBV5-1 and TRBJ2-3; 9 bases align to TRBD2. The germline V gene encodes CDR1 SGHRS and CDR2 YFSETQ. With 2 bases clipped from V and 5 bases from J, the junction kept 9 bases outside the gene matches. The CDR3 has 16 amino acids. The CDR3 protein is CASSLARLAEGDTQYF. In DNA, the CDR3 is TGCGCCAGCAGCTTAGCCCGACTAGCGGAGGGAGATACGCAGTATTTT.

The chain recombines TRBV3-1 (or the pseudogene TRBV3-2) with TRBJ2-1; D might be TRBD2 (5 bases). The CDR3 length is 16 residues. The V and J ends lost 1 base and 7 bases respectively, with 17 bases between them. Germline CDR1 and CDR2: LGHDT and YNNKEL (reference sequence). CDR3 DNA: TGTGCCAGCAGCCAAGTTTTACTAGACGGGTCGAATGAGCAGTTCTTC. It translates to CASSQVLLDGSNEQFF.

A note on this clone: A junction end diverges from the germline sequence, so it may reflect a read error. The rearrangement joins TRBV18 to TRBJ1-2; 7 positions agree with TRBD1. The CDR3 has 13 residues. Germline values: CDR1 KGHSH, CDR2 LQKENI. This CDR3 is CASSPPKGQRTVF. DNA of the CDR3: TGTGCCAGCTCACCACCGAAGGGACAGCGCACAGTCTTC.

The chain employs TRBV18 and TRBJ2-1, with D perhaps matching TRBD2 (5 bases). With 3 bases removed from V and 9 bases from J, the gap between germline ends came to 6 bases. The CDR3 runs to 11 residues. The germline V gene encodes CDR1 KGHSH and CDR2 LQKENI. Written as DNA, the CDR3 is TGTGCCAGCTCACCCGAGGGTGAGCAGTTCTTC. Protein: CASSPEGEQFF.

The genes are TRBV7-2 and TRBJ2-5, with TRBD2 as a possible D gene (7 bases). Germline CDR1 and CDR2: SGHTA and FQGNSA. CDR3 length equals 15 residues. Deletions cut 6 bases from V and 6 bases from J, with 20 bases between. The CDR3 is CASSQGSRERQTQYF. The CDR3 nucleotides are TGTGCCAGCAGTCAGGGGTCGCGGGAGCGGCAGACCCAGTACTTC.

The chain links TRBV11-2 to TRBJ2-5, with D hard to call. This CDR3 has 12 residues. The germline V gene encodes CDR1 SGHAT and CDR2 FQNNGV. V was clipped by 1 base and J by 7 bases, with 7 bases between them. The CDR3 region is CASSLGSVTQYF. CDR3 DNA sequence: TGTGCCAGCAGCTTAGGTAGTGTGACCCAGTACTTC.

The CDR3 DNA reads TGTGCCAGCAGCGGGACAGGGATTCGAGGTGAAGCTTTCTTT. Translation gives CASSGTGIRGEAFF. The chain carries TRBV3-1 (or the pseudogene TRBV3-2) and TRBJ1-1, with TRBD1 matching over 9 bases. V dropped 5 bases and J dropped 7; count of bases not matched to a gene: 8. Germline assignment: CDR1 LGHDT and CDR2 YNNKEL (reference sequence). This CDR3 has 14 residues.

The chain recombines TRBV4-1 with TRBJ2-3; D unresolved. The V end lost 0 bases, the J end lost 0 bases, and 7 bases lay between the germline ends. The CDR3 is 15 amino acids. The germline V gene has CDR1 MGHRA and CDR2 YSYEKL. CDR3 nucleotide sequence: TGCGCCAGCAGCCAAGATGGGCAGAGCACAGATACGCAGTATTTT. Residues: CASSQDGQSTDTQYF.

V gene TRBV5-4 combines with J gene TRBJ2-2; TRBD1 matches at 10 bases. The CDR3 length is 15 residues. The germline gives CDR1 SGHNT, CDR2 YYREEE (reference sequence). The trim removed 4 bases at V and 7 bases at J, leaving 7 bases unmatched. CDR3 region: CASSLTGGAGGELFF. The CDR3 nucleotides read TGTGCCAGCAGCCTGACAGGGGGCGCGGGCGGGGAGCTGTTTTTT.

V usage is TRBV27 and J usage is TRBJ1-1; D may be TRBD1 (6 bases). The CDR3 length is 13 residues. Trimming left V 2 bases short and J 3 bases short, with 7 bases between. Germline CDR1 is MNHEY and CDR2 is SMNVEV (reference sequence). As DNA, the CDR3 is TGTGCCAGCAGTTTAGGACAGTACACTGAAGCTTTCTTT. This translates into CASSLGQYTEAFF.

This chain uses TRBV2 with TRBJ2-1, with D possibly matching TRBD2 (6 bases). CDR3 length: 17 residues. Trimming took 5 bases from V and 0 from J, leaving 17 bases between them. From germline, CDR1 is SNHLY and CDR2 FYNNEI. The CDR3 reads CASSLASARSSYNEQFF. As DNA, the CDR3 is TGTGCCAGCAGTCTAGCGTCGGCCCGAAGCTCCTACAATGAGCAGTTCTTC.

V and J are TRBV5-6 and TRBJ1-3, with TRBD1 as a possible D gene (5 bases). CDR3 length: 14 amino acids. Germline V gene data show CDR1 as SGHDT and CDR2 as YYEEEE. V lost 4 bases, J lost 0 bases, and 8 bases lay in between. This CDR3 reads CASSKDSSGNTIYF. The DNA for the CDR3 is TGTGCCAGCAGCAAAGACAGCTCTGGAAACACCATATATTTT.

V gene TRBV4-3 combines with J gene TRBJ1-6, with D tentatively TRBD1 (5 bases). CDR3 size: 15 residues. V lost 0 bases and J 8 bases, leaving 11 bases between the germline ends. The germline V gene encodes CDR1 LGHNA and CDR2 YSLEER. CDR3 DNA: TGCGCCAGCAGCCAAGAAGGTCAGGGCGATTCACCCCTCCACTTT. Translation: CASSQEGQGDSPLHF.

This clone has a single count. The V call is TRBV18, the J call TRBJ2-7; 13 nucleotides align to TRBD2. Unmatched junction bases numbered 6, after V lost 3 bases and J lost 4 bases. This CDR3 is 16 amino acids long. In germline, CDR1 is KGHSH, CDR2 LQKENI. The CDR3, as DNA: TGTGCCAGCTCACCGCGGACTAGCGGGAGTTCTTACGAGCAGTACTTC. Protein: CASSPRTSGSSYEQYF.

The chain joins TRBV2 to TRBJ2-7; 8 nucleotides match TRBD1. Germline CDR1 SNHLY, CDR2 FYNNEI. The CDR3 has 14 amino acids. The J segment lost 2 bases and the V segment lost 7 bases, leaving 7 bases of the junction unmatched. CDR3 DNA sequence: TGTGCCAGCAACCGACAGGGGATAACCTACGAGCAGTACTTC. Translation gives CASNRQGITYEQYF.

The V call is TRBV5-1, the J call TRBJ2-7, with no clear D. The CDR3 is 12 residues long. Per germline, CDR1 SGHRS and CDR2 YFSETQ. V lost 0 bases and J lost 6, with 7 bases in between. In nucleotides, the CDR3 is TGCGCCAGCAGCTTGGTAAGCTCCGAGCAGTACTTC. Translation gives CASSLVSSEQYF.